This T cell receptor (beta chain) originates from a study of graft-versus-host responses after intestinal transplantation. Study at large: Each recipient received anti-thymocyte globulin induction, then tacrolimus and steroids for around 3 years.

Repertoires were generated with immunoSEQ multiplex PCR, while TCRdb's copy carries only in-frame clones and drops some. The sample includes nearly 90,000 clones, roughly 80% seen only once; the top ten take about 17%. This clone appeared once. Its target is unknown. The source was unstimulated CD8+ T cells sorted from spleen or lymph node cells, collected before intestinal transplant. This sequence originates from a human donor who received an intestinal transplant.

The CDR3 here is CASSQDRGKETQYF. The CDR3, as DNA: TGCGCCAGCAGCCAAGACAGGGGGAAAGAGACCCAGTACTTC. The chain recombines TRBV4-1 with TRBJ2-5; 7 bases map to TRBD1. CDR1 is MGHRA, CDR2 YSYEKL, per germline. V dropped 0 bases and J dropped 3; count of bases not matched to a gene: 1. CDR3 length equals 14 residues.